This T cell receptor beta chain was recorded in a study of beta chain features in type 1 diabetes. J gave up 5 bases and V 4 bases, and 11 bases lay outside the gene matches. Germline CDR1 and CDR2: GTSNPN and SVGIG (reference sequence). The CDR3 spans 15 residues. The entirety of the isolated RNA underwent reverse transcription, so expressed TCRB transcripts were sequenced. Some clones are missing from TCRdb's copy, which holds only in-frame ones; the method was immunoSEQ multiplex PCR. The sample has 150,000 to 200,000 clones; 10% to 15% are singletons. The chain carries TRBV30 and TRBJ2-5; TRBD2 matches at 9 bases. The sample comprised central memory CD4+ T cells from blood. The sequence was collected from a woman in her late teens or twenties in good health. The CDR3 nucleotides read TGTGCCTGGACCCGCCTTGGACTAGCGACGGAGACCCAGTACTTC. It encodes CAWTRLGLATETQYF.